The 24 T cell receptor beta chains below all came from one sample that was sequenced in a study of shared clonotypes between healthy human individuals. The repertoire was sequenced with immunoSEQ multiplex PCR; TCRdb's copy has only in-frame clones and lacks some. The repertoire holds 550,000 to 700,000 clones, with 60% to 75% as singletons. Source material: memory CD4+ T cells sorted from blood. The subset here: CD45RA-negative fraction. These receptors were taken from a woman between 25 and 40 years old in good health.

As concerns this clone: A much larger clone differs by one base, so this may be a read error. In DNA form, the CDR3 reads TGTGCCAGCAGTACCGGGACAGCCTATGGCTACACCTTC. Its protein product is CASSTGTAYGYTF. The chain employs TRBV28 and TRBJ1-2; 7 nucleotides line up with TRBD1. V lost 5 bases and J lost 4; bases outside the gene matches: 4. The germline gives CDR1 MDHEN, CDR2 SYDVKM. The CDR3 consists of 13 residues.

The rearrangement links TRBV13 to TRBJ2-7; 8 bases agree with TRBD2. Germline V gene data show CDR1 as PRHDT and CDR2 as FYEKMQ (reference sequence). Trimming took 1 base from V and 11 from J; bases not matched to a gene: 4. The CDR3 is 12 amino acids. Here the CDR3 DNA reads TGTGCCAGCAGCTTAGAGGGAGCGGGGGAGTACTTC. Amino acid sequence: CASSLEGAGEYF.

In regard to this clone: At one end the junction does not follow the germline gene, possibly because of a read error. This chain uses TRBV4-2 with TRBJ2-2; D is unclear. CDR1 is LGHNA and CDR2 is YNFKEQ in the germline V gene. This CDR3 has 15 amino acids. CDR3 in DNA: TGTGCCAGCAGCGAAGAAAAATATACGACCGGGGAGCTGTTTTTT. Translating it yields CASSEEKYTTGELFF.

The chain joins TRBV28 to TRBJ2-3, with D perhaps given as TRBD1 or TRBD2 (5 bases each). Trimming left V 4 bases short and J 6 bases short, with 11 bases between. CDR1 is MDHEN and CDR2 is SYDVKM in the germline V gene. The CDR3 spans 13 residues. Here the CDR3 reads CASSSLGRDTQYF. In nucleotides, the CDR3 is TGTGCCAGCAGTTCCTTGGGACGGGATACGCAGTATTTT.

This sequence joins TRBV6-1 and TRBJ2-2, with 10 bases aligning to TRBD2. This CDR3 has 16 residues. Germline-derived CDR1 and CDR2 are MNHNS and SASEGT. V lost 0 bases and J lost 4; bases outside the gene matches: 2. The CDR3 nucleotides are TGTGCCAGCAGTGAAGCCAGCGGGAGGGGCACCGGGGAGCTGTTTTTT. Translating it yields CASSEASGRGTGELFF.

This clone was picked up one time. The sample has other DNA sequences that encode this CDR3 too. This rearrangement joins TRBV29-1 to TRBJ2-5; D is unclear. Germline values: CDR1 SQVTM, CDR2 ANQGSEA. Trimming took 1 base from V and 4 from J, leaving 10 bases between them. The CDR3 consists of 13 residues. The CDR3 DNA follows: TGCAGCGTTGAAGTCACCGGACCAGAGACCCAGTACTTC. This gives the protein CSVEVTGPETQYF.

Details on this clone: The sample carries other DNA sequences with the same CDR3. The chain employs TRBV7-3 and TRBJ2-2; 7 bases are shared with TRBD1. CDR1 and CDR2 from the germline V gene are SGHTA and FQGTGA. The CDR3 extends over 14 amino acids. The junction had 5 bases not matched to a gene; V was cut back by 6 bases and J by 4 bases. The CDR3, as DNA: TGTGCCAGCAGTCCATCAGGGGGCACCGGGGAGCTGTTTTTT. This translates into CASSPSGGTGELFF.

This sequence joins TRBV7-9 and TRBJ2-7; D may match TRBD1 or TRBD2 (5 bases each). Between the trimmed V and J ends, which lost 0 bases and 6 bases, there was a span of 15 bases. The length of the CDR3 is 15 residues. CDR1 is SEHNR, CDR2 FQNEAQ, per germline (reference sequence). CDR3 DNA sequence: TGTGCCAGCAGCTTAGCCCCAGCACTGGGGACCGAGCAGTACTTC. Its translation is CASSLAPALGTEQYF. Full variable domain (outside the CDR3, taken from reference TRBV7-9 and TRBJ2-7): DTGVSQNPRHKITKRGQNVTFRCDPISEHNRLYWYRQTLGQGPEFLTYFQNEAQLEKSRLLSDRFSAERPKGSFSTLEIQRTEQGDSAMYLCASSLAPALGTEQYFGPGTRLTVT.

CDR3 DNA sequence: TGTGCCAGTAGTATGGAGAGCTTTGGTCAGCCCCAGCATTTT. This sequence encodes CASSMESFGQPQHF. The rearrangement uses TRBV19 and TRBJ1-5, with D unclear. Germline CDR1 is LNHDA and CDR2 is SQIVND (reference sequence). V was pared by 3 bases and J by 6 bases, with 12 bases between. This CDR3 has 14 amino acids.

J is TRBJ2-1 and V is TRBV10-3; TRBD2 aligns across 7 bases. The CDR3 has 12 amino acids. CDR1 is ENHRY and CDR2 is SYGVKD in the germline V gene. The V and J ends lost 6 bases and 8 bases, in that order; junction bases with no gene match: 4. CDR3 region: CAISPTSYEQFF. The CDR3 DNA follows: TGTGCCATCAGCCCGACTAGCTATGAGCAGTTCTTC.

This sequence joins TRBV7-8 and TRBJ1-1; 8 positions match TRBD1. After removal of 6 bases from V and 6 bases from J, the junction contained 0 bases not matched to a gene. Germline loops: CDR1 SGHVS, CDR2 FQNEAQ. The CDR3 consists of 11 residues. For the CDR3, the DNA is TGTGCCAGCAGACAGGGGGCTGAAGCTTTCTTT. It translates to CASRQGAEAFF. Full variable domain (remainder filled in from reference TRBV7-8 and TRBJ1-1): GAGVSQSPRYKVAKRGQDVALRCDPISGHVSLFWYQQALGQGPEFLTYFQNEAQLDKSGLPSDRFFAERPEGSVSTLKIQRTQQEDSAVYLCASRQGAEAFFGQGTRLTVV.

The chain couples TRBV7-6 to TRBJ2-5, with TRBD1 matching 11 bases. V was clipped by 4 bases and J by 2 bases; unmatched bases: 6. There are 16 residues in the CDR3. Germline V gives CDR1 SGHVS, CDR2 FNYEAQ. The CDR3: CASSSRTGGVQETQYF. CDR3 in DNA: TGTGCCAGCAGCTCAAGGACAGGGGGCGTTCAAGAGACCCAGTACTTC.

This chain links TRBV6-1 with TRBJ2-5, with unresolved D. Germline assignment: CDR1 MNHNS and CDR2 SASEGT. Trimming removed 8 bases from V and 5 bases from J, with 15 bases in between. The length of the CDR3 is 13 residues. The CDR3 is CASGPRLGETQYF. The CDR3 DNA follows: TGTGCCAGCGGACCTCGGTTGGGGGAGACCCAGTACTTC.

The chain recombines TRBV5-1 with TRBJ2-5, with 11 positions matching TRBD2. The germline CDR1 and CDR2 sequences are SGHRS and YFSETQ. The CDR3 sequence is 16 residues long. J lost 1 base, V lost 2 bases, and 4 bases had no gene match. CDR3 DNA: TGCGCCAGCAGCTTACTAGCGGGAGCCCTCCAAGAGACCCAGTACTTC. It codes for CASSLLAGALQETQYF.

This clone was seen more than once but under ten times. The chain has TRBV4-1 and TRBJ2-3, with 16 nucleotides matching TRBD2. The CDR3 extends over 15 amino acids. Trimming took 3 bases from V and 9 from J; bases not matched to a gene: 3. The germline gives CDR1 MGHRA, CDR2 YSYEKL. In nucleotides, the CDR3 is TGCGCCAGCAGCCAGGGACTAGCGGGAGGGCCAACGCAGTATTTT. Protein sequence: CASSQGLAGGPTQYF.

The chain joins TRBV7-2 to TRBJ2-1; 12 bases align to TRBD2. The V and J ends lost 1 base and 5 bases, in that order; junction bases with no gene match: 3. The CDR3 spans 16 residues. Germline CDR1 SGHTA, CDR2 FQGNSA. The DNA of the CDR3 is TGTGCCAGCAGCTTAGAGGGACTAGCGGGTCACAATGAGCAGTTCTTC. This codes for CASSLEGLAGHNEQFF.

As concerns this clone: Other nucleotide sequences in the sample specify the same CDR3. The chain employs TRBV5-1 and TRBJ1-4; 7 bases fit TRBD1. V lost 4 bases and J lost 5; bases outside the gene matches: 8. Looked up from germline, CDR1 is SGHRS and CDR2 is YFSETQ. The CDR3 extends over 15 amino acids. The CDR3 DNA follows: TGCGCCAGCAGCCTTGGGGACAGAGACAATGAAAAACTGTTTTTT. Translation: CASSLGDRDNEKLFF.

This clone was observed once. The rearrangement links TRBV5-1 to TRBJ2-6; D gene unclear. V was trimmed by 2 bases and J by 1 base, leaving 10 bases between them. Germline values: CDR1 SGHRS, CDR2 YFSETQ. This CDR3 region has 16 residues. CDR3 coding DNA: TGCGCCAGCAGCTTAGACGGTATGTCTGGGGCCAACGTCCTGACTTTC. It encodes CASSLDGMSGANVLTF.

This clone was observed once. The chain uses TRBV18 and TRBJ2-1; no definite D call. The CDR3 is made up of 15 amino acids. Germline lookup yields CDR1 KGHSH and CDR2 LQKENI. With 2 bases removed from V and 7 bases from J, the gap between germline ends came to 15 bases. The CDR3 protein is CASSPVRDFSNEQFF. The CDR3 nucleotides read TGTGCCAGCTCACCAGTTCGCGACTTCTCGAATGAGCAGTTCTTC.

This chain links TRBV6-5 with TRBJ2-7; TRBD2 agrees at 9 bases. Germline V gene data show CDR1 as MNHEY and CDR2 as SVGAGI. The CDR3 sequence is 16 residues long. The ends lost 0 bases at V and 4 bases at J; junction bases unmatched: 7. CDR3 DNA: TGTGCCAGCAGTTACTCCCGGACTAGCGTCTCGTACGAGCAGTACTTC. Protein: CASSYSRTSVSYEQYF.

This chain uses TRBV14 with TRBJ2-5; D is unresolved. Germline CDR1 is SGHDN and CDR2 is FVKESK. CDR3 length equals 13 residues. V lost 5 bases to trimming and J lost 0 bases, with 7 bases between them. CDR3 in DNA: TGTGCCAGCAGCACACGGAACCAAGAGACCCAGTACTTC. Translation gives CASSTRNQETQYF. Drawing the rest from reference TRBV14 and TRBJ2-5, the complete variable domain is EAGVTQFPSHSVIEKGQTVTLRCDPISGHDNLYWYRRVMGKEIKFLLHFVKESKQDESGMPNNRFLAERTGGTYSTLKVQPAELEDSGVYFCASSTRNQETQYFGPGTRLLVL.

The CDR3 loop reads CASSSPVSNQPQHF. The CDR3 DNA sequence: TGTGCCAGCAGTTCCCCCGTTAGCAATCAGCCCCAGCATTTT. V usage is TRBV28 and J usage is TRBJ1-5, with D unresolved. The CDR3 sequence is 14 residues long. Germline CDR1 and CDR2: MDHEN and SYDVKM. Trimming pared 4 bases from V and 0 bases from J, leaving 7 bases between. The full variable domain, with the rest looked up from reference TRBV28 and TRBJ1-5, is DVKVTQSSRYLVKRTGEKVFLECVQDMDHENMFWYRQDPGLGLRLIYFSYDVKMKEKGDIPEGYSVSREKKERFSLILESASTNQTSMYLCASSSPVSNQPQHFGDGTRLSIL.

J is TRBJ2-7 and V is TRBV11-2, with D perhaps TRBD1 (6 bases). The CDR3 runs to 15 residues. Germline values: CDR1 SGHAT, CDR2 FQNNGV. With 1 base removed from V and 3 bases from J, the gap between germline ends came to 13 bases. The CDR3 nucleotides are TGTGCCAGCAGCTTAGGTTTGGGACAAATCTACGAGCAGTACTTC. This sequence encodes CASSLGLGQIYEQYF.

The V call is TRBV25-1, the J call TRBJ1-1; 9 positions match TRBD1. Germline CDR1 and CDR2: MGHDK and SYGVNS. This CDR3 contains 17 residues. Trimming at V came to 0 bases and at J to 3 bases, leaving 8 bases not matched to a gene. In DNA form, the CDR3 reads TGTGCCAGCAGTGAATACGGGACAGGGAGCGGGGACACTGAAGCTTTCTTT. Translating it yields CASSEYGTGSGDTEAFF. The full variable domain, with the rest looked up from reference TRBV25-1 and TRBJ1-1, is EADIYQTPRYLVIGTGKKITLECSQTMGHDKMYWYQQDPGMELHLIHYSYGVNSTEKGDLSSESTVSRIRTEHFPLTLESARPSHTSQYLCASSEYGTGSGDTEAFFGQGTRLTVV.